One and the same sample provided the 16 T cell receptor beta chains below, sequenced in a study of blood T cell repertoires in COVID-19. Sequencing was performed with immunoSEQ multiplex PCR; in TCRdb, only in-frame clones are kept and a portion is missing. Among 250,000 to 350,000 clones, 85% were seen once, and the ten largest hold over 3.5%. Sequencing was done on a sample of peripheral blood. These receptors all stem from a woman aged 45-65 years with active or convalescent COVID-19.

This clone was seen a single time. The chain employs TRBV14 and TRBJ2-7; D is ambiguous. V gave up 1 base and J gave up 6 bases, with 13 bases separating them. The CDR3 contains 14 residues. CDR1 is SGHDN and CDR2 is FVKESK in the germline V gene. In nucleotides, the CDR3 is TGTGCCAGCAGCCAAGTGGGCCATGGTGGCGAGCAGTACTTC. Translated, it gives CASSQVGHGGEQYF.

This sequence joins TRBV2 and TRBJ1-4, with a possible D match to TRBD1 (5 bases). CDR1 and CDR2 (germline): SNHLY, FYNNEI. Trimming took off 6 bases at V and 10 bases at J, with 12 bases between the two ends. The CDR3 sequence is 12 residues long. The CDR3 spells CASSGGRGKLFF. CDR3 DNA: TGTGCCAGCAGCGGGGGGAGAGGAAAACTGTTTTTT.

This clone was counted only a few times. The chain couples TRBV5-1 to TRBJ2-7; the D gene is possibly TRBD1 (5 bases). Germline lookup yields CDR1 SGHRS and CDR2 YFSETQ. This CDR3 is 13 amino acids long. The V gene lost 1 base and the J gene lost 3 bases, with 8 bases spanning the gap. In nucleotides, the CDR3 is TGCGCCAGCAGCTTGTCGCAGGGCTACGAGCAGTACTTC. This codes for CASSLSQGYEQYF.

The sample holds one count of this clone. The V call is TRBV3-1 (or the pseudogene TRBV3-2), the J call TRBJ2-1, with 16 bases aligning to TRBD2. The CDR3 contains 18 residues. Germline assignment: CDR1 LGHDT and CDR2 YNNKEL (reference sequence). The trim removed 4 bases at V and 0 bases at J, leaving 3 bases unmatched. The CDR3 nucleotides read TGTGCCAGCAGCCGGGGACTAGCGGGAGGGAGCTCCTACAATGAGCAGTTCTTC. Translated, it gives CASSRGLAGGSSYNEQFF.

Concerning this clone itself: Other DNA sequences of this sample code for an identical CDR3. V usage is TRBV27 and J usage is TRBJ1-1; D gene uncertain. The CDR3 consists of 13 residues. V was cut by 0 bases and J by 2 bases, with 4 bases left in between. Per germline, CDR1 MNHEY and CDR2 SMNVEV (reference sequence). For the CDR3, the DNA is TGTGCCAGCAGTTTATCCCGTAACACTGAAGCTTTCTTT. Its protein product is CASSLSRNTEAFF.

Concerning this clone: The sample holds other DNA sequences that translate to the same CDR3. The rearrangement links TRBV7-3 to TRBJ2-2; 12 nucleotides match TRBD2. The CDR3 loop spans 16 amino acids. Germline V CDR1 and CDR2: SGHTA, FQGTGA. V shed 5 bases and J 7 bases; nucleotides not matched to a gene: 8. The CDR3 DNA sequence: TGTGCCAGCAGCCCGGGACTAGCGGGTGGGGTCGGGGAGCTGTTTTTT. It codes for CASSPGLAGGVGELFF.

This rearrangement joins TRBV18 to TRBJ2-3; no firm D call. V was shortened by 3 bases and J by 5 bases, with 9 bases between the two germline ends. Germline V gives CDR1 KGHSH, CDR2 LQKENI. The CDR3 consists of 13 residues. CDR3 DNA: TGTGCCAGCTCACCTCCTGGCCTAGATACGCAGTATTTT. Its translation is CASSPPGLDTQYF.

This chain links TRBV19 with TRBJ2-2; D unclear. Germline V gene sequence: CDR1 LNHDA, CDR2 SQIVND (reference sequence). This CDR3 has 13 residues. Deletions cut 6 bases from V and 1 base from J, with 6 bases between. The CDR3 coding sequence is TGTGCCAGTAGCGAACAGAACACCGGGGAGCTGTTTTTT. It codes for CASSEQNTGELFF.

The chain uses TRBV6-1 and TRBJ1-2; D is possibly TRBD1 (6 bases). V was trimmed by 2 bases and J by 5 bases, leaving 12 bases between them. CDR3 length: 14 amino acids. CDR1 is MNHNS, CDR2 SASEGT, per germline. Written as DNA, the CDR3 is TGTGCCAGCAGTGAACTTCCAGGGGTTTATGGCTACACCTTC. It codes for CASSELPGVYGYTF.

The chain carries TRBV5-1 and TRBJ2-7; possibly TRBD2 for D (6 bases). The ends were cut back, 0 bases at V and 1 base at J, with 11 bases in the middle. Germline-derived CDR1 and CDR2 are SGHRS and YFSETQ. The CDR3 spans 15 residues. DNA of the CDR3: TGCGCCAGCAGCTTGGATGGCGGGAAGTCCTACGAGCAGTACTTC. As protein: CASSLDGGKSYEQYF.

The gene calls are TRBV5-1 and TRBJ1-5, with TRBD1 matching 7 bases. This CDR3 is built from 15 residues. CDR1 SGHRS and CDR2 YFSETQ come from the germline V gene. Trimming at V came to 1 base and at J to 3 bases, leaving 4 bases not matched to a gene. CDR3 nucleotides: TGCGCCAGCAGCTTGATAGGGGGCCCCAATCAGCCCCAGCATTTT. This gives the protein CASSLIGGPNQPQHF.

The chain employs TRBV3-1 (or the pseudogene TRBV3-2) and TRBJ2-1, with a weak D call TRBD2 (6 bases). V gave up 0 bases and J gave up 5 bases, with 20 bases separating them. Germline V gene sequence: CDR1 LGHDT, CDR2 YNNKEL (reference sequence). The CDR3 spans 18 residues. As DNA, the CDR3 is TGTGCCAGCAGCCAAGATCCGACTAGATCGGGAGAAAACAATGAGCAGTTCTTC. Translating gives CASSQDPTRSGENNEQFF.

The CDR3 bases are TGTGCCAGCAGCTCCGGGACTAGCACAGATACGCAGTATTTT. Protein: CASSSGTSTDTQYF. J is TRBJ2-3 and V is TRBV11-2; weak D call: TRBD2 (6 bases). The CDR3 has 14 residues. The V end was cut by 4 bases, the J end by 0 bases, with 8 bases between. Germline V lookup: CDR1 SGHAT, CDR2 FQNNGV.

This clone has only one observation. CDR3 residues: CASSSGLAEETQYF. The CDR3 region has the DNA TGTGCCAGCAGCTCGGGACTAGCGGAAGAGACCCAGTACTTC. V and J are TRBV6-5 and TRBJ2-5, with 11 positions matching TRBD2. The CDR3 contains 14 residues. The V gene's germline CDR1 is MNHEY and CDR2 SVGAGI. V trimming: 6 bases; J trimming: 3 bases; junction bases outside the gene matches: 3.

The chain combines TRBV9 with TRBJ2-7, with a possible D match to TRBD2 (5 bases). The germline V gene has CDR1 SGDLS and CDR2 YYNGEE. Trimming shortened V by 2 bases and J by 6 bases, and 15 bases separated the two germline ends. The CDR3 totals 14 residues. The DNA of the CDR3 is TGTGCCAGCAGCGTGGAGGACGTAGCAGGCGAGCAGTACTTC. This encodes CASSVEDVAGEQYF.

The chain couples TRBV5-1 to TRBJ1-2; no reliable D call. Trimming stripped 4 bases from V and 2 bases from J, with 12 bases between. Germline assignment: CDR1 SGHRS and CDR2 YFSETQ. The CDR3 spans 14 residues. CDR3 bases: TGCGCCAGCAGCAACGGAGGAGGCAACTATGGCTACACCTTC. Residues: CASSNGGGNYGYTF.